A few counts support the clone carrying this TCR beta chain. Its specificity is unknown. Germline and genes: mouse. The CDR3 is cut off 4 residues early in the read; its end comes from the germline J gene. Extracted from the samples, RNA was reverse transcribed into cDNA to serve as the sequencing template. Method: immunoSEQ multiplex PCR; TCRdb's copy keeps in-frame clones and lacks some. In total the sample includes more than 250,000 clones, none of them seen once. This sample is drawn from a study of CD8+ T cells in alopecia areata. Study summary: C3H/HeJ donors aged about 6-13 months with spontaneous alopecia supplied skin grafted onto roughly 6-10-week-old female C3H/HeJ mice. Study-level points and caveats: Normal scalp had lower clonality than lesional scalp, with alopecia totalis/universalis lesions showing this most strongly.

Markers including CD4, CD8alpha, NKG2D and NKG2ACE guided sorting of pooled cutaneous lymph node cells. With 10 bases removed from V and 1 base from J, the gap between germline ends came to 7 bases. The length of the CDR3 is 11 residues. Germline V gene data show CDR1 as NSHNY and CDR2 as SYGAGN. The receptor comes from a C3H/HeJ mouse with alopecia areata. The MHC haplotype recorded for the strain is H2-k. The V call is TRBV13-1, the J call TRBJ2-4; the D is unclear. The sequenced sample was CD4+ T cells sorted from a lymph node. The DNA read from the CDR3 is TGTGCCGCCGTGGGTCAAAAC. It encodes CAAVGQN. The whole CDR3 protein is CAAVGQNTLYF.